A single sample is the source of the 9 T cell receptor beta chains below, sequenced in a study of OX40 agonist ivuxolimab in advanced cancers. Assay: immunoSEQ multiplex PCR; the TCRdb copy retains only in-frame clones and omits some. Altogether over 90,000 clones are present, 85% to 90% being singletons, with the ten largest covering 0.15% to 0.2%. The material sequenced was CD4+ or CD8+ T cells sorted from blood, taken in a trial of the OX40 agonist ivuxolimab. These receptor sequences come from an adult with an advanced solid tumor such as melanoma, head and neck, liver or kidney cancer.

This chain links TRBV5-1 with TRBJ2-2, with D possibly matching TRBD1 (6 bases). CDR1 SGHRS and CDR2 YFSETQ come from the germline V gene. The CDR3 is made up of 13 amino acids. The V gene lost 3 bases and the J gene lost 5 bases, with 8 bases spanning the gap. The CDR3 loop is CASSSGATGELFF. The CDR3 DNA follows: TGCGCCAGCAGCTCAGGGGCGACCGGGGAGCTGTTTTTT.

The V gene is TRBV7-2, the J gene TRBJ1-5; weak D call: TRBD1 (5 bases). Germline values: CDR1 SGHTA, CDR2 FQGNSA. CDR3 length equals 16 residues. V lost 5 bases, J lost 1 base, and 15 bases lay in between. CDR3 protein: CASSPTRTLSNQPQHF. In DNA form, the CDR3 reads TGTGCCAGCAGCCCAACTCGGACATTGAGCAATCAGCCCCAGCATTTT.

The gene calls are TRBV9 and TRBJ1-3; possibly TRBD1 for D (6 bases). The CDR3 contains 14 residues. Germline loops: CDR1 SGDLS, CDR2 YYNGEE. The ends were cut back, 0 bases at V and 8 bases at J, with 12 bases in the middle. The CDR3 DNA reads TGTGCCAGCAGCGTAGGAACAGGGAGAGACACCATATATTTT. This translates into CASSVGTGRDTIYF.

The chain uses TRBV12-2 and TRBJ2-1. TRBV12-2 is noted as a pseudogene. The CDR3 extends over 8 amino acids. The CDR3 here is CIGIEQFF. The DNA for the CDR3 is TGTATAGGGATTGAGCAGTTCTTC.

The chain uses TRBV27 and TRBJ2-1; the match to TRBD2 covers 8 bases. The trim removed 2 bases at V and 4 bases at J, leaving 10 bases unmatched. Germline V lookup: CDR1 MNHEY, CDR2 SMNVEV (reference sequence). The CDR3 loop spans 17 amino acids. CDR3 residues: CASSLRVRGGTYNEQFF. CDR3 nucleotides: TGTGCCAGCAGTTTAAGAGTCCGGGGGGGAACATACAATGAGCAGTTCTTC.

DNA for the CDR3: TGTGCCAGTAGCACAGACACTAACACTGAAGCTTTCTTT. Translation: CASSTDTNTEAFF. This chain links TRBV19 with TRBJ1-1; D remains ambiguous. V was pared by 6 bases and J by 2 bases, with 10 bases between. Germline V gene data show CDR1 as LNHDA and CDR2 as SQIVND (reference sequence). There are 13 residues in the CDR3.

CDR3 bases: TGCGCCAGCAGCCTAGCGGGAGGCACCGGGGAGCTGTTTTTT. This gives the protein CASSLAGGTGELFF. The chain joins TRBV4-1 to TRBJ2-2, with 10 nucleotides matching TRBD2. This CDR3 comprises 14 residues. Germline assignment: CDR1 MGHRA and CDR2 YSYEKL. Unmatched junction bases numbered 0, after V lost 4 bases and J lost 4 bases.

The chain is built from TRBV15 and TRBJ1-1, with 8 bases that match TRBD1. The CDR3 spans 15 residues. CDR1 LNHNV and CDR2 YYDKDF come from the germline V gene (reference sequence). The V gene end was trimmed by 3 bases and the J gene end by 4 bases; junction bases not matched to a gene: 7. CDR3: CATSRGSGGVTEAFF. Here the CDR3 DNA reads TGTGCCACCAGCAGGGGATCAGGGGGCGTCACTGAAGCTTTCTTT.

The CDR3 sequence: CATSRDTSGSLGEQYF. The DNA of the CDR3 is TGTGCCACCAGCAGAGATACGAGCGGGAGTCTTGGCGAGCAGTACTTC. The chain is built from TRBV15 and TRBJ2-7, with TRBD2 identical over 8 bases. V was pared by 0 bases and J by 6 bases, with 10 bases of the junction left unmatched. The CDR3 runs 16 residues. Germline CDR1 LNHNV, CDR2 YYDKDF (reference sequence). The full variable domain, with the rest looked up from reference TRBV15 and TRBJ2-7, is DAMVIQNPRYQVTQFGKPVTLSCSQTLNHNVMYWYQQKSSQAPKLLFHYYDKDFNNEADTPDNFQSRRPNTSFCFLDIRSPGLGDTAMYLCATSRDTSGSLGEQYFGPGTRLTVT.